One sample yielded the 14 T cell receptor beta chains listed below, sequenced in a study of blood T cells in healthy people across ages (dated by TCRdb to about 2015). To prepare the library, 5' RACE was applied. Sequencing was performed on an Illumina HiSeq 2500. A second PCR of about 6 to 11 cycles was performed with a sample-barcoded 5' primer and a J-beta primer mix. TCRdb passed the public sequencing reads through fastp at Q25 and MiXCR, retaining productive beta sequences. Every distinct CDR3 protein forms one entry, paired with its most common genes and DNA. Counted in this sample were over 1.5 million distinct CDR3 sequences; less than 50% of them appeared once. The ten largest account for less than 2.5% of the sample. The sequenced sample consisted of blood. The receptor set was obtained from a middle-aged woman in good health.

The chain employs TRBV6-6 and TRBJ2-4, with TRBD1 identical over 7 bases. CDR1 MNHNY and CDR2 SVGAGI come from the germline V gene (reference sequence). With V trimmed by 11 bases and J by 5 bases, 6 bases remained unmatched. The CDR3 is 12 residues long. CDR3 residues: CAVTGAENIQYF. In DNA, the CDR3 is TGTGCCGTAACAGGGGCGGAAAACATTCAGTACTTC.

Here the CDR3 reads CASNKIQGETQYF. The CDR3 region has the DNA TGTGCCAGCAACAAGATCCAGGGGGAGACCCAGTACTTC. V is TRBV28 and J is TRBJ2-5; D possibly corresponds to TRBD1 (6 bases). The germline V and J ends were trimmed by 7 bases and 5 bases, with 14 bases remaining between them. CDR3 length equals 13 residues. Germline V gives CDR1 MDHEN, CDR2 SYDVKM.

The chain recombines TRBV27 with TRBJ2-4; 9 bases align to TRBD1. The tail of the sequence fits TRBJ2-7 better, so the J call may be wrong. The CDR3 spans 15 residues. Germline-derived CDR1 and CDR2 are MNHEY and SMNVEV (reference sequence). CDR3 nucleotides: TGTGCCAGCAGTTTTCGGCGGGACAGGGTATACGAGCAGTACTTC. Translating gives CASSFRRDRVYEQYF.

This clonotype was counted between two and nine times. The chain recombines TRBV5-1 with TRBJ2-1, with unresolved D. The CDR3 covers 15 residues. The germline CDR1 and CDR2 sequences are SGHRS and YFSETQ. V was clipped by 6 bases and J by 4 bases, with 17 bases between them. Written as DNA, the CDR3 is TGCGCCAGCAACCCACTCCATCGAGCATACAATGAGCAGTTCTTC. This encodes CASNPLHRAYNEQFF.

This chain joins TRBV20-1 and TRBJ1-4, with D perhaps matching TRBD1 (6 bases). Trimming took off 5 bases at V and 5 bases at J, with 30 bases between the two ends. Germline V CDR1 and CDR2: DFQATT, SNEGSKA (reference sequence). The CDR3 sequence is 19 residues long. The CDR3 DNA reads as TGCAGTGCTCTCTCGGGGCCGGCCTATATACAGGGAGAGAATGAAAAACTGTTTTTT. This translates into CSALSGPAYIQGENEKLFF.

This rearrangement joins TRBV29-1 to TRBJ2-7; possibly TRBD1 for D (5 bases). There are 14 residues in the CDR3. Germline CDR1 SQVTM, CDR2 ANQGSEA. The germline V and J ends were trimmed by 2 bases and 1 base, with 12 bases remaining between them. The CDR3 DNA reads TGCAGCGTTGAACTTGCAGGGTTTTCCTACGAGCAGTACTTC. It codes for CSVELAGFSYEQYF.

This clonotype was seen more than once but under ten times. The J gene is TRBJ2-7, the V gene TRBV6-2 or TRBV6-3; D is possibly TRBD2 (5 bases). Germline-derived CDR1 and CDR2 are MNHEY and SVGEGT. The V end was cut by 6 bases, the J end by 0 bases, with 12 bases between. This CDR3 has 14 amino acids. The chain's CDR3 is CASRVTGSSYEQYF. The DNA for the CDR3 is TGTGCCAGCAGGGTGACGGGGAGCTCCTACGAGCAGTACTTC.

The CDR3 spells CASSPLQGVGMNTEAFF. The DNA for the CDR3 is TGTGCCAGCAGCCCTCTTCAGGGAGTGGGTATGAACACTGAAGCTTTCTTT. The genes are TRBV6-6 and TRBJ1-1, with D maybe TRBD1 (5 bases). Trimming left V 6 bases short and J 0 bases short, with 20 bases between. Looked up from germline, CDR1 is MNHNY and CDR2 is SVGAGI (reference sequence). The CDR3 extends over 17 amino acids.

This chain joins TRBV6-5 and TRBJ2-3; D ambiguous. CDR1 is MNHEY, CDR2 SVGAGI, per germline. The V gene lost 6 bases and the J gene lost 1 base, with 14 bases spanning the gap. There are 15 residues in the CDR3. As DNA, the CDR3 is TGTGCCAGCAGCTTTGGACCGGTCGGCACAGATACGCAGTATTTT. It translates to CASSFGPVGTDTQYF.

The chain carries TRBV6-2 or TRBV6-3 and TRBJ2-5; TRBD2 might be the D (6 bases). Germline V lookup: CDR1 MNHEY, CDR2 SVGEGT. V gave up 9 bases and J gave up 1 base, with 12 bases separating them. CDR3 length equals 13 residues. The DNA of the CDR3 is TGTGCCAGTAGGGAGACTAGCCAAGAGACCCAGTACTTC. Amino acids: CASRETSQETQYF.

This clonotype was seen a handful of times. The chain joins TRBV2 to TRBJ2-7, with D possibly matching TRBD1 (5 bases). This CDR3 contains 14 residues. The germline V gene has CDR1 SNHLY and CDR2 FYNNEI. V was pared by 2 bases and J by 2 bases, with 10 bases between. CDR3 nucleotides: TGTGCCAGCAGTGAAAGAGGACAACCCTACGAGCAGTACTTC. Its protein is CASSERGQPYEQYF.

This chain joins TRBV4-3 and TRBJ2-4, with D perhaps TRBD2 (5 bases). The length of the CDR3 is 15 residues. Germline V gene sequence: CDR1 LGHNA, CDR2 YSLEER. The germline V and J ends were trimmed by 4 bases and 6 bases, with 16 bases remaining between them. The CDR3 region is CASSPSSSYGNIQYF. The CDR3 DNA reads TGCGCCAGCAGCCCATCCTCTAGCTACGGAAACATTCAGTACTTC.

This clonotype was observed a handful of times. The CDR3 DNA sequence: TGTGCCAGCAGCTTAGATACAGGGTTTTACGAGCAGTACTTC. Its protein product is CASSLDTGFYEQYF. The genes are TRBV7-2 and TRBJ2-5; a weak D match, TRBD1 (6 bases). The J call may not be correct, given that the DNA end is closer to TRBJ2-7. The CDR3 consists of 14 residues. Germline V lookup: CDR1 SGHTA, CDR2 FQGNSA.

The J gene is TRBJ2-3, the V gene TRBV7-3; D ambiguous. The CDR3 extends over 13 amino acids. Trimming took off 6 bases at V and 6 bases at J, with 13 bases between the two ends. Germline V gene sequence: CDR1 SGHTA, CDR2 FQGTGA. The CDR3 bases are TGTGCCAGCAGTCCCGCGGCGCGGGATACGCAGTATTTT. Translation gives CASSPAARDTQYF.